A selection of T cell receptor beta chains follows, all from one sample in a study of blood T cell repertoires in COVID-19. Clones were read by immunoSEQ multiplex PCR, and TCRdb kept only the in-frame ones, dropping some. The table includes about 84,000 clones, roughly 96% detected once. Specimen: peripheral blood. These receptors originate from a human donor with active COVID-19. The donor label of this sample is uncertain. The CDR3 runs from the conserved cysteine through the conserved F or W. Each record gives: J gene, clone size, V gene, D gene, CDR3 DNA, CDR3 protein. D genes are given only for firm matches. Size tells how often a clone was seen (once, few, many) or the class of an expanded clone, and some rows leave it out.

j_call: TRBJ2-4
clone_size: .
v_call: TRBV6-5
d_call: TRBD1
cdr3_nt: TGTGCCAGCAGAGACAGGGGTCAAAACATTCAGTACTTC
cdr3_aa: CASRDRGQNIQYF

j_call: TRBJ2-1
clone_size: few
v_call: TRBV4-3
d_call: .
cdr3_nt: TGCGCCAGCAGCCACAGCGGGACAACTTCCTTATCCTACAATGAGCAGTTCTTC
cdr3_aa: CASSHSGTTSLSYNEQFF

j_call: TRBJ2-5
clone_size: .
v_call: TRBV6-5
d_call: TRBD1
cdr3_nt: TGTGCCAGCAGAACCGGGACAGACCAAGAGACCCAGTACTTC
cdr3_aa: CASRTGTDQETQYF

j_call: TRBJ2-5
clone_size: once
v_call: TRBV27
d_call: .
cdr3_nt: TGTGCCAGCAGTTTAAGGACCTTGGGGGGACAAGAGACCCAGTACTTC
cdr3_aa: CASSLRTLGGQETQYF

j_call: TRBJ2-4
clone_size: .
v_call: TRBV2
d_call: .
cdr3_nt: TGTGCCAGCAGTGAAATGAGGGACAAAAACATTCAGTACTTC
cdr3_aa: CASSEMRDKNIQYF

j_call: TRBJ2-7
clone_size: .
v_call: TRBV2
d_call: TRBD1
cdr3_nt: TGTGCCATTCTCTCCCCAGGACAGGGTGAAGAGCAGTACTTC
cdr3_aa: CAILSPGQGEEQYF

j_call: TRBJ2-3
clone_size: .
v_call: TRBV6-5
d_call: .
cdr3_nt: TGTGCCAGCAGTTACTCGGGCAGGCCCAACACAGATACGCAGTATTTT
cdr3_aa: CASSYSGRPNTDTQYF

j_call: TRBJ2-7
clone_size: once
v_call: TRBV5-6
d_call: .
cdr3_nt: TGTGCCAGCAGTTACAGGGAATACGAGCAGTACTTC
cdr3_aa: CASSYREYEQYF

j_call: TRBJ2-7
clone_size: .
v_call: TRBV11-2
d_call: TRBD1
cdr3_nt: TGTGCCAGCAGCTTGCTAGACAGGGGGGACGAGCAGTACTTC
cdr3_aa: CASSLLDRGDEQYF

j_call: TRBJ2-2
clone_size: once
v_call: TRBV28
d_call: TRBD2
cdr3_nt: TGTGCCAGCAGTACCGGGGGGGCGCGCACCGGGGAGCTGTTTTTT
cdr3_aa: CASSTGGARTGELFF

j_call: TRBJ2-6
clone_size: .
v_call: TRBV5-6
d_call: .
cdr3_nt: TGTGCCAGCAGCTCTGGGAGGACTGGGGCCAACGTCCTGACTTTC
cdr3_aa: CASSSGRTGANVLTF

j_call: TRBJ2-1
clone_size: .
v_call: TRBV5-6
d_call: .
cdr3_nt: TGTGCCAGCAACTGGGGGACTGGCTCCTACAATGAGCAGTTCTTC
cdr3_aa: CASNWGTGSYNEQFF

j_call: TRBJ2-7
clone_size: .
v_call: TRBV18
d_call: .
cdr3_nt: TGTGCCAGCTCACCGTCCGCGGGCTGGATCTTCCACGAGCAGTACTTC
cdr3_aa: CASSPSAGWIFHEQYF

j_call: TRBJ2-5
clone_size: .
v_call: TRBV11-3
d_call: .
cdr3_nt: TGTGCCAGCAGCCTCCCAGGTCCCGAGTACTTC
cdr3_aa: CASSLPGPEYF

j_call: TRBJ2-5
clone_size: .
v_call: TRBV10-3
d_call: TRBD2
cdr3_nt: TGTGCCATCAGGGTTAGCGGGGGACAAGAGACCCAGTACTTC
cdr3_aa: CAIRVSGGQETQYF

j_call: TRBJ2-3
clone_size: .
v_call: TRBV6-2/TRBV6-3
d_call: TRBD1
cdr3_nt: TGTGCCAGCAGTTACGGGTTGAAGGGGGCGCGTACAGATACGCAGTATTTT
cdr3_aa: CASSYGLKGARTDTQYF

j_call: TRBJ2-5
clone_size: .
v_call: TRBV3-1/TRBV3-2
d_call: .
cdr3_nt: TGTGCCAGCAGCCCGGGGAGAGAGACCCAGTACTTC
cdr3_aa: CASSPGRETQYF

j_call: TRBJ2-7
clone_size: .
v_call: TRBV4-1
d_call: TRBD2
cdr3_nt: TGCGCCAGCGGGACTAGCGGTCCTGGTGGGCAGTACTTC
cdr3_aa: CASGTSGPGGQYF

j_call: TRBJ2-3
clone_size: .
v_call: TRBV6-6
d_call: TRBD2
cdr3_nt: TGTGCCAGCAGTCTCTCCACCCCGCGGACTAGATTGGATACGCAGTATTTT
cdr3_aa: CASSLSTPRTRLDTQYF

j_call: TRBJ2-5
clone_size: .
v_call: TRBV4-1
d_call: .
cdr3_nt: TGCGCCAGCAGCCAAGATGGGAGCGGGTCGGCAGGGACCCAGTACTTC
cdr3_aa: CASSQDGSGSAGTQYF

j_call: TRBJ2-7
clone_size: .
v_call: TRBV7-9
d_call: TRBD1
cdr3_nt: TGTGCCAGCCGGGACAGGGGCTACGAGCAGTACTTC
cdr3_aa: CASRDRGYEQYF

j_call: TRBJ2-5
clone_size: .
v_call: TRBV7-6
d_call: TRBD2
cdr3_nt: TGTGCCAGCAGCAAAGCATTCGCGGGGGGGCAGGAGACCCAGTACTTC
cdr3_aa: CASSKAFAGGQETQYF

j_call: TRBJ2-2
clone_size: .
v_call: TRBV3-1/TRBV3-2
d_call: .
cdr3_nt: TGTGCCAGCAGCCGACAGTATTTCAGGCCTAACACCGGGGAGCTGTTTTTT
cdr3_aa: CASSRQYFRPNTGELFF

j_call: TRBJ1-3
clone_size: .
v_call: TRBV9
d_call: .
cdr3_nt: TGTGCCAGCAGCGTAGCTGGCGGTGGAAACACCATATATTTT
cdr3_aa: CASSVAGGGNTIYF

j_call: TRBJ2-7
clone_size: .
v_call: TRBV10-3
d_call: TRBD2
cdr3_nt: TGTGCCATCAGTGTGGCTAGCGGGGTGTACGAGCAGTACTTC
cdr3_aa: CAISVASGVYEQYF

j_call: TRBJ2-1
clone_size: .
v_call: TRBV7-7
d_call: TRBD1
cdr3_nt: TGTGCTAGCAGCCGGGACAGGGGGAGCAATGAGCAGTTCTTC
cdr3_aa: CASSRDRGSNEQFF

j_call: TRBJ2-1
clone_size: .
v_call: TRBV7-9
d_call: .
cdr3_nt: TGTGCCAGCAGCTTAGAGGCTAGCCTCTACAATGAGCAGTTCTTC
cdr3_aa: CASSLEASLYNEQFF

j_call: TRBJ1-1
clone_size: .
v_call: TRBV25-1
d_call: .
cdr3_nt: TGTGCCAGCAGTGGTCTGGCGAACACTGAAGCTTTCTTT
cdr3_aa: CASSGLANTEAFF

j_call: TRBJ2-2
clone_size: .
v_call: TRBV18
d_call: .
cdr3_nt: TGTGCCAGCTCACCGGAGGATGGTTTAGTCACCGGGGAGCTGTTTTTT
cdr3_aa: CASSPEDGLVTGELFF

j_call: TRBJ2-2
clone_size: once
v_call: TRBV11-2
d_call: .
cdr3_nt: TGTGCCAGCAGCCGGACCGGGGGAGAGAGAGGGGAGCTGTTTTTT
cdr3_aa: CASSRTGGERGELFF

j_call: TRBJ2-2
clone_size: .
v_call: TRBV7-8
d_call: .
cdr3_nt: TGTGCCAGCAGCCGAGGGTCCGGGAAAGATTCCGGGGAGCTGTTTTTT
cdr3_aa: CASSRGSGKDSGELFF

j_call: TRBJ2-3
clone_size: .
v_call: TRBV5-1
d_call: TRBD1
cdr3_nt: TGCGCCAGCAGCTTGGGCGGGACAGGGTTGAAGTATTTT
cdr3_aa: CASSLGGTGLKYF

j_call: TRBJ1-4
clone_size: .
v_call: TRBV10-1
d_call: TRBD1
cdr3_nt: TGCGCCAGCACTTCCCAGCAGGGGGAGGAGAGAACTAATGAAAAACTGTTTTTT
cdr3_aa: CASTSQQGEERTNEKLFF

j_call: TRBJ2-3
clone_size: .
v_call: TRBV11-3
d_call: .
cdr3_nt: TGTGCCAGCAGGGTGGGCAGGAACACAGATACGCAGTATTTT
cdr3_aa: CASRVGRNTDTQYF

j_call: TRBJ1-1
clone_size: once
v_call: TRBV29-1
d_call: TRBD1
cdr3_nt: TGCAGCGCCATGGGGACAGTGAACACTGAAGCTTTCTTT
cdr3_aa: CSAMGTVNTEAFF

j_call: TRBJ2-3
clone_size: .
v_call: TRBV7-9
d_call: TRBD2
cdr3_nt: TGTGCCAGCAGCTTCCTAGCGGGAAGAGGGACAGATACGCAGTATTTT
cdr3_aa: CASSFLAGRGTDTQYF

j_call: TRBJ2-1
clone_size: .
v_call: TRBV28
d_call: TRBD2
cdr3_nt: TGTGCCAGTGGGACTAGCGGGAGGGCCTGGCAGTTCTTC
cdr3_aa: CASGTSGRAWQFF

j_call: TRBJ2-4
clone_size: .
v_call: TRBV6-2/TRBV6-3
d_call: .
cdr3_nt: TGTGCCAGCAGTTCTTCCGACAGACCTGAGTACTTC
cdr3_aa: CASSSSDRPEYF

j_call: TRBJ2-5
clone_size: .
v_call: TRBV12-5
d_call: TRBD1
cdr3_nt: TGTGCTAGTGGTTTGGTCCTAGACAGGGGAGGAGAGACCCAGTACTTC
cdr3_aa: CASGLVLDRGGETQYF

j_call: TRBJ2-1
clone_size: .
v_call: TRBV5-8
d_call: TRBD1
cdr3_nt: TGTGCCAGCAGCTTGGTGGGGACAGGGAGATCCTACAATGAGCAGTTCTTC
cdr3_aa: CASSLVGTGRSYNEQFF

j_call: TRBJ2-1
clone_size: .
v_call: TRBV3-1/TRBV3-2
d_call: .
cdr3_nt: TGTGCCAGCAGCCAAGGTGTTACGGTTTTGAAGCAGTTCTTC
cdr3_aa: CASSQGVTVLKQFF

j_call: TRBJ2-7
clone_size: .
v_call: TRBV6-5
d_call: .
cdr3_nt: TGTGCCAGCATGACGGGGAGTTACGAGCAGTACTTC
cdr3_aa: CASMTGSYEQYF

j_call: TRBJ2-1
clone_size: .
v_call: TRBV7-2
d_call: TRBD2
cdr3_nt: TGTGCCAGCAGCCTTAGCGGGGGGGCCTTTGGTGAGCAGTTCTTC
cdr3_aa: CASSLSGGAFGEQFF

j_call: TRBJ2-3
clone_size: .
v_call: TRBV7-9
d_call: TRBD1
cdr3_nt: TGTGCCAGCTTCGACAGGGCCGACACAGATACGCAGTATTTT
cdr3_aa: CASFDRADTDTQYF

j_call: TRBJ2-4
clone_size: .
v_call: TRBV5-1
d_call: TRBD1
cdr3_nt: TGCGCCAGCAGCCTACCGACAGGGGAAAACATTCAGTACTTC
cdr3_aa: CASSLPTGENIQYF

j_call: TRBJ1-2
clone_size: .
v_call: TRBV11-2
d_call: TRBD1
cdr3_nt: TGTGCCAGCAGCTTAGACTGGGACAGGTCCACGGGGACTAACTATGGCTACACCTTC
cdr3_aa: CASSLDWDRSTGTNYGYTF

j_call: TRBJ2-2
clone_size: .
v_call: TRBV9
d_call: TRBD2
cdr3_nt: TGTGCCAGCAGCGTAGTTTCAGCGGGATGGGACACCGGGGAGCTGTTTTTT
cdr3_aa: CASSVVSAGWDTGELFF

j_call: TRBJ1-3
clone_size: .
v_call: TRBV27
d_call: .
cdr3_nt: TGTGCCAGCAGTTCCGGCGGCAACAGGGAAAAGGTGGGGAGAAACACCATATATTTT
cdr3_aa: CASSSGGNREKVGRNTIYF

j_call: TRBJ2-1
clone_size: .
v_call: TRBV7-2
d_call: TRBD2
cdr3_nt: TGTGCCAGCAGGTCGGGGGGAGCATACAATGAGCAGTTCTTC
cdr3_aa: CASRSGGAYNEQFF

j_call: TRBJ2-7
clone_size: .
v_call: TRBV3-1/TRBV3-2
d_call: .
cdr3_nt: TGTGCCAGCAGCCAATTCGTCTACGAGCAGTACTTC
cdr3_aa: CASSQFVYEQYF